Reported below is one T cell receptor beta chain. With 3 bases removed from V and 10 bases from J, the gap between germline ends came to 8 bases. CDR3 size: 12 residues. Germline values: CDR1 KGHDR, CDR2 SFDVKD. The data stem from a study of blood T cell repertoires in COVID-19. Study at large: Italy, Spain and the United States were the sources of the convalescent and acute COVID-19 samples.

Original processing methods: Researchers report that nucleated cell counts were estimated from reference gene primer amplification. The table came from immunoSEQ multiplex PCR; TCRdb's copy has only in-frame clones and leaves some out. The V and J calls and clone size are taken from that table; D and trimming were inferred from the DNA. The table records fewer than 200,000 clones, 80% to 85% of them present only once. This receptor was taken from an older man with active or convalescent COVID-19. The chain combines TRBV24-1 with TRBJ1-4; unclear D gene. The sequencing sample was made of peripheral blood. The CDR3 nucleotides read TGTGCCACCAGTGATGAGGGTGGAAAACTGTTTTTT. It specifies CATSDEGGKLFF.